The 9 T cell receptor beta chains given below trace back to one sample, sequenced in a study of blood T cell repertoires in COVID-19. TCRdb's table, derived via immunoSEQ multiplex PCR, lists solely in-frame clones and lacks some. The sample lists over 85,000 clones; around nine tenths were seen once. Sequenced input: peripheral blood. Receptors were obtained from a man in his sixties with acute or convalescent COVID-19.

The V gene is TRBV15, the J gene TRBJ1-1; D is unresolved. Germline values: CDR1 LNHNV, CDR2 YYDKDF (reference sequence). The CDR3 totals 16 residues. V lost 1 base and J 2 bases, leaving 14 bases between the germline ends. The CDR3 is CATSRGGGEPNTEAFF. CDR3 in DNA: TGTGCCACCAGCAGAGGAGGTGGGGAGCCTAACACTGAAGCTTTCTTT.

The V call is TRBV5-4, the J call TRBJ2-5; weak D call: TRBD2 (6 bases). Between the trimmed V and J ends, which lost 6 bases and 7 bases, there was a span of 19 bases. Germline V gene data show CDR1 as SGHNT and CDR2 as YYREEE (reference sequence). This CDR3 has 14 residues. CDR3 sequence: CASKVEAGGWTQYF. The DNA of the CDR3 is TGTGCCAGCAAGGTTGAGGCCGGGGGTTGGACCCAGTACTTC.

This sequence joins TRBV27 and TRBJ1-1; possibly TRBD1 for D (5 bases). Between the trimmed V and J ends, which lost 1 base and 0 bases, there was a span of 6 bases. Germline values: CDR1 MNHEY, CDR2 SMNVEV (reference sequence). The CDR3 covers 14 residues. CDR3 loop: CASSLWGMNTEAFF. The CDR3, as DNA: TGTGCCAGCAGTTTATGGGGCATGAACACTGAAGCTTTCTTT.

The chain is built from TRBV5-6 and TRBJ1-6; TRBD1 is a possible D gene (6 bases). The CDR3 spans 16 residues. V was clipped by 2 bases and J by 7 bases, with 16 bases between them. Per the germline V gene, CDR1 is SGHDT and CDR2 is YYEEEE. The CDR3 sequence is CASSLKGGGHNSPLHF. CDR3 nucleotides: TGTGCCAGCAGCTTAAAAGGCGGGGGCCACAATTCACCCCTCCACTTT.

The table lists this clone with a few counts. The rearrangement uses TRBV11-2 and TRBJ1-3, with 8 bases that match TRBD1. Germline-derived CDR1 and CDR2 are SGHAT and FQNNGV. This CDR3 contains 15 residues. V lost 0 bases and J lost 7; bases outside the gene matches: 5. The CDR3 DNA reads as TGTGCCAGCAGCTTAGATCGACAGGGGCTGAACACCATATATTTT. It yields the protein CASSLDRQGLNTIYF. The variable domain in full, completed from reference TRBV11-2 and TRBJ1-3, reads EAGVAQSPRYKIIEKRQSVAFWCNPISGHATLYWYQQILGQGPKLLIQFQNNGVVDDSQLPKDRFSAERLKGVDSTLKIQPAKLEDSAVYLCASSLDRQGLNTIYFGEGSWLTVV.

J is TRBJ1-1 and V is TRBV30; 7 bases are shared with TRBD1. The CDR3 is 14 amino acids. Germline values: CDR1 GTSNPN, CDR2 SVGIG (reference sequence). The V and J ends lost 4 bases and 1 base, in that order; junction bases with no gene match: 6. The CDR3: CAWIRYRGNTEAFF. For the CDR3, the DNA is TGTGCCTGGATAAGGTACAGGGGGAACACTGAAGCTTTCTTT. Using reference TRBV30 and TRBJ1-1 for the parts outside the CDR3, the full variable domain is SQTIHQWPATLVQPVGSPLSLECTVEGTSNPNLYWYRQAAGRGLQLLFYSVGIGQISSEVPQNLSASRPQDRQFILSSKKLLLSDSGFYLCAWIRYRGNTEAFFGQGTRLTVV.

V gene TRBV19 combines with J gene TRBJ1-3; the match to TRBD1 covers 8 bases. Germline V lookup: CDR1 LNHDA, CDR2 SQIVND (reference sequence). This CDR3 is 15 amino acids long. J was trimmed by 2 bases and V by 4 bases; bases with no gene match: 4. CDR3 amino acids: CASSSGTGPGNTIYF. The DNA of the CDR3 is TGTGCCAGTAGTAGCGGGACAGGCCCTGGAAACACCATATATTTT.

V usage is TRBV3-1 (or the pseudogene TRBV3-2) and J usage is TRBJ1-4; D gene uncertain. CDR3 length equals 12 residues. The germline gives CDR1 LGHDT, CDR2 YNNKEL (reference sequence). Trimming took 7 bases from V and 8 from J, leaving 11 bases between them. This CDR3 is CASTGPGEKLFF. CDR3 nucleotide sequence: TGTGCCAGCACCGGCCCCGGGGAAAAACTGTTTTTT.

In regard to this clone: Other DNA variants within this sample encode the same CDR3. The chain carries TRBV12-3 or TRBV12-4 and TRBJ2-5, with 9 bases aligning to TRBD1. After removal of 6 bases from V and 4 bases from J, the junction contained 3 bases not matched to a gene. The CDR3 extends over 13 amino acids. This chain's CDR3 is CASRGQGRETQYF. The CDR3 region has the DNA TGTGCCAGCAGGGGACAGGGTCGAGAGACCCAGTACTTC.